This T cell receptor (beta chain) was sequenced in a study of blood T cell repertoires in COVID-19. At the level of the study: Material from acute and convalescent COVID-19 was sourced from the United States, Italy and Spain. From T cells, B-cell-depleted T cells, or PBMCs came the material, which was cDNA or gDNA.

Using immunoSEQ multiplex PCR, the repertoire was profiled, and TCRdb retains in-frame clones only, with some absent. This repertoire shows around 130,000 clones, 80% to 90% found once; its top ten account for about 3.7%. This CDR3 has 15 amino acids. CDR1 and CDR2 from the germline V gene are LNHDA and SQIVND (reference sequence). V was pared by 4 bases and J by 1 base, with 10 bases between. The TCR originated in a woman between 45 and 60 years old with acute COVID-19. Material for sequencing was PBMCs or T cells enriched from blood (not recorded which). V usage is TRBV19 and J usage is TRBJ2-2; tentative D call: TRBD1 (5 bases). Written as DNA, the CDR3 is TGTGCCAGTAGTACCCGGACACTGAACACCGGGGAGCTGTTTTTT. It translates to CASSTRTLNTGELFF.